This T cell receptor beta chain was found in a study of blood T cell repertoires in COVID-19. The method was immunoSEQ multiplex PCR; TCRdb's version includes in-frame clones alone and lacks a portion of them. This sample carries more than 300,000 clones, more than 85% of them seen once, and the ten largest clones take almost 4%. Trimming shortened V by 5 bases and J by 12 bases, and 17 bases separated the two germline ends. Germline lookup yields CDR1 SGHTA and CDR2 FQGTGA. This CDR3 contains 13 residues. Participant ages covered about 18 to 89 years across 25 or so US areas. Membership in each cohort depended on participant-reported clinical history.

This TCR was recovered from a young woman who had been exposed to COVID-19. Sequencing was done on a sample of PBMCs or T cells enriched from blood (not recorded which). The chain uses TRBV7-3 and TRBJ2-1; D possibly corresponds to TRBD2 (5 bases). The CDR3 DNA reads as TGTGCCAGCAGCCTTAAGGACTCGATGGTGCAGTTCTTC. This codes for CASSLKDSMVQFF.